This record looks at one TCR beta chain sequence and its context. Its antigen is unknown. J gave up 4 bases and V 3 bases, and 7 bases lay outside the gene matches. The germline V gene encodes CDR1 MDHEN and CDR2 SYDVKM. The CDR3 is made up of 16 amino acids. The record originates from a study of cytomegalovirus exposure and HLA in healthy donors. 13 Jbeta primers and 60 Vbeta primers were used for the PCR. The repertoire was sequenced with immunoSEQ multiplex PCR; TCRdb's copy has only in-frame clones and lacks some. The table includes around 150,000 clones, about four fifths detected once. Study outcomes and limitations: Segments of the TCR beta V type were, in most cases, productive about 90% or about 30% of the time in an earlier analysis. Highest at DRB1 and lowest at HLA-C, TCR association rates differed among HLA loci in a later analysis.

The origin of this receptor is a male donor in good health and CMV-seropositive. This chain connects TRBV28 to TRBJ1-2; TRBD1 matches at 11 bases. The material sequenced was PBMCs. CDR3 sequence: CASSLSGQGASYGYTF. As DNA, the CDR3 is TGTGCCAGCAGTTTGAGCGGACAGGGGGCCAGCTATGGCTACACCTTC.